This T cell receptor beta chain was found in a study of shared clonotypes between healthy human individuals. Using immunoSEQ multiplex PCR, the repertoire was profiled, and TCRdb retains in-frame clones only, with some absent. The sample has roughly 2 million clones, 95% seen once; the top ten hold 0.13%. This CDR3 is built from 18 residues. The chain links TRBV12-2 to TRBJ1-5; the tabulated D call, TRBD1, remains unverified against the DNA. TRBV12-2 is listed as a pseudogene. Source material: naive CD4+ T cells sorted from blood. Subset indicated: CD45RA+ positively selected. This TCR was recovered from a young man in good health. As DNA, the CDR3 is TGTGCAAGTCGCTTTACAGCTAATGTAGGCCGTAGAAATCAGCCCCAGCATTTT. Amino acid sequence: CASRFTANVGRRNQPQHF.